This TCR beta chain was documented in a study of cytomegalovirus exposure and HLA in healthy donors. Study-wide points: When presence/absence was analysed, sequencing depth was taken to be roughly uniform across donors.

In the case of this clone: Its antigen remains unknown.

The V and J ends lost 0 bases and 2 bases respectively, with 17 bases between them. The CDR3 runs to 17 residues. Germline values: CDR1 SGDLS, CDR2 YYNGEE. PCR employed 60 Vbeta and 13 Jbeta primers. The data were produced by immunoSEQ multiplex PCR, yet TCRdb's version contains in-frame clones alone and is incomplete. The table includes about 200,000 clones, 79% detected once. This sequence originates from a girl between 5 and 17 years old in good health and CMV-seropositive. The chain is built from TRBV9 and TRBJ1-1; D may be TRBD1 (5 bases). The sample comprised PBMCs. The CDR3 nucleotides read TGTGCCAGCAGCGTAGTCGGGGGGGTTGGTGGTAACACTGAAGCTTTCTTT. Its protein is CASSVVGGVGGNTEAFF.